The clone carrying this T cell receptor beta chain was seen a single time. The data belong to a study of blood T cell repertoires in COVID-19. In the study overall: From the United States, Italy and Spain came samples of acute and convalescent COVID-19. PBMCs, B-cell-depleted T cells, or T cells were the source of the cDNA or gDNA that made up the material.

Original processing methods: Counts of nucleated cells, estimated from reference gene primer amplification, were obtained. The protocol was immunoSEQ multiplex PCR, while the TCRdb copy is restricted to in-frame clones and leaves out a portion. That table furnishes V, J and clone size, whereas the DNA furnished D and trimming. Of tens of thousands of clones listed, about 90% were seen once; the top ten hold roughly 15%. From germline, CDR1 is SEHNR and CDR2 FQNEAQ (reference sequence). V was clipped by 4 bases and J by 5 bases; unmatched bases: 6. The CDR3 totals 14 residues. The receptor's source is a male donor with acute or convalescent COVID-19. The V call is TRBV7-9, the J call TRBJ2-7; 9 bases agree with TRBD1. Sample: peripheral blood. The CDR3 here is CASSSGQGRNEQYF. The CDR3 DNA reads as TGTGCCAGCAGCTCCGGACAGGGGAGGAACGAGCAGTACTTC.